Presented here are 2 T cell receptor beta chains from one specimen sequenced in a study of blood T cells in healthy people across ages. Combining a sample-barcoded 5' primer with a J-beta primer mix, a second PCR ran for 7 to 11 cycles. One entry per CDR3 protein results from TCRdb running MiXCR on the 5' RACE reads. The table includes over 300,000 distinct CDR3 sequences, roughly half detected once. The sequenced sample was blood. Receptors originate from a man aged 60 to 75 in good health.

The DNA of the CDR3 is TGTGCCACCAGTGATTTGGGGACAGGGAACAATGAGCAGTTCTTC. Translation gives CATSDLGTGNNEQFF. The chain is built from TRBV24-1 and TRBJ2-1; 9 bases match TRBD1. V lost 0 bases, J lost 5 bases, and 1 base stayed unmatched. CDR3 length equals 15 residues. Germline V lookup: CDR1 KGHDR, CDR2 SFDVKD.

The rearrangement links TRBV4-2 to TRBJ2-4, with 15 bases identical to TRBD2. The tail of the sequence fits TRBJ2-7 better, so the J call may be wrong. Germline CDR1 LGHNA, CDR2 YNFKEQ. The CDR3 sequence is 16 residues long. The CDR3 region is CASSPRTSGRAHEQYF. The DNA of the CDR3 is TGTGCCAGCAGCCCCCGGACTAGCGGGAGGGCTCACGAGCAGTACTTC.